These 30 T cell receptor beta chains came from one sample sequenced in a study of spatial heterogeneity in lung cancer. The time point here: sample taken at primary tumor resection. Sequencing covered unsorted whole RNA taken from tumor, nontumor lung or frozen PBMC. From the 5' RACE reads, TCRdb called clonotypes with MiXCR, one entry per CDR3 protein. The sample lists some 100,000 distinct CDR3 sequences, around 10% occurring once. The sequences come from PBMCs, collected at surgery. The receptors stem from a male donor with early-stage non-small cell lung cancer.

The V and J genes are TRBV28 and TRBJ2-7; weak D call: TRBD2 (5 bases). CDR1 and CDR2 (germline): MDHEN, SYDVKM. CDR3 size: 14 residues. The V and J ends lost 2 bases and 7 bases respectively, with 15 bases between them. As DNA, the CDR3 is TGTGCCAGCAGTTTAGAGCGGTTCGCCGTAGAGCAGTACTTC. This codes for CASSLERFAVEQYF.

By frequency in the sample, this clonotype is medium-sized (0.01 to 0.1%). This rearrangement joins TRBV6-5 to TRBJ1-1; possibly TRBD1 for D (5 bases). The CDR3 loop spans 15 amino acids. Looked up from germline, CDR1 is MNHEY and CDR2 is SVGAGI. Trimming pared 0 bases from V and 2 bases from J, leaving 10 bases between. CDR3 region: CASSYSSGGNTEAFF. For the CDR3, the DNA is TGTGCCAGCAGTTACTCCTCGGGGGGAAACACTGAAGCTTTCTTT.

This clonotype was counted many times. The chain joins TRBV5-4 to TRBJ2-5, with a possible D match to TRBD1 (5 bases). V lost 4 bases, J lost 3 bases, and 7 bases lay in between. The V gene's germline CDR1 is SGHNT and CDR2 YYREEE (reference sequence). CDR3 length equals 12 residues. The CDR3 DNA is TGTGCCAGCAGCCAGACAGAAGAGACCCAGTACTTC. This sequence encodes CASSQTEETQYF.

The chain has TRBV5-1 and TRBJ2-2; 7 bases line up with TRBD2. V lost 2 bases, J lost 2 bases, and 3 bases stayed unmatched. The germline CDR1 and CDR2 sequences are SGHRS and YFSETQ. The CDR3 covers 15 residues. CDR3 residues: CASSFLTSNTGELFF. CDR3 nucleotide sequence: TGCGCCAGCAGCTTCTTGACTAGCAACACCGGGGAGCTGTTTTTT.

The rearrangement joins TRBV10-3 to TRBJ2-4; D possibly corresponds to TRBD2 (6 bases). This CDR3 region has 12 residues. V dropped 10 bases and J dropped 8 bases, with 15 bases sitting between them. Germline CDR1 and CDR2: ENHRY and SYGVKD. The CDR3 region is CATQGGGDIQYF. CDR3 nucleotides: TGTGCCACCCAGGGAGGAGGGGACATTCAGTACTTC.

Only a few counts were recorded for this clonotype. For the CDR3, the DNA is TGCAGTGCGGTAAGCGGGACGCAAGAGACCCAGTACTTC. Its protein is CSAVSGTQETQYF. This sequence joins TRBV20-1 and TRBJ2-5; TRBD2 matches at 7 bases. J was trimmed by 2 bases and V by 6 bases; bases with no gene match: 6. Germline V gene lookup returns CDR1 DFQATT and CDR2 SNEGSKA (reference sequence). The CDR3 spans 13 residues.

This chain links TRBV7-3 with TRBJ2-7; 8 positions match TRBD1. This CDR3 comprises 14 residues. Trimming at V came to 5 bases and at J to 5 bases, leaving 8 bases not matched to a gene. CDR1 is SGHTA, CDR2 FQGTGA, per germline. The CDR3 loop is CASSRTGWYDEQYF. The CDR3 region has the DNA TGTGCCAGCAGCCGGACAGGGTGGTACGACGAGCAGTACTTC.

This clonotype was recorded at least ten times. The V and J genes are TRBV5-1 and TRBJ2-1; tentatively, D is TRBD1 or TRBD2 (5 bases each). V lost 4 bases and J lost 3, with 14 bases in between. Per germline, CDR1 SGHRS and CDR2 YFSETQ. There are 15 residues in the CDR3. This CDR3 reads CASSPGRASYNEQFF. In DNA, the CDR3 is TGCGCCAGCAGCCCGGGACGGGCTAGCTACAATGAGCAGTTCTTC.

This clonotype was observed a handful of times. This rearrangement joins TRBV5-1 to TRBJ2-5; D is unresolved. Per the germline V gene, CDR1 is SGHRS and CDR2 is YFSETQ. The CDR3 is 14 amino acids. Trimming took off 1 base at V and 0 bases at J, with 7 bases between the two ends. The CDR3 reads CASSLKSYQETQYF. Here the CDR3 DNA reads TGCGCCAGCAGCTTGAAGTCGTACCAAGAGACCCAGTACTTC.

The chain couples TRBV7-8 to TRBJ2-1, with D perhaps matching TRBD2 (6 bases). Germline V gives CDR1 SGHVS, CDR2 FQNEAQ. V gave up 1 base and J gave up 5 bases, with 12 bases separating them. The CDR3 totals 15 residues. DNA of the CDR3: TGTGCCAGCAGCTTAGGACGTTGGGGGGACAATGAGCAGTTCTTC. Protein sequence: CASSLGRWGDNEQFF.

CDR3 sequence reads: CASSRSWDSHYGYTF. The CDR3 bases are TGTGCCAGCAGTCGTTCTTGGGACAGTCACTATGGCTACACCTTC. The rearrangement uses TRBV6-4 and TRBJ1-2, with 7 bases identical to TRBD1. Trimming at V came to 5 bases and at J to 3 bases, leaving 9 bases not matched to a gene. The CDR3 is 15 amino acids. In germline, CDR1 is MRHNA, CDR2 SNTAGT.

Worth noting for this clonotype: Possible read error: a much larger clone is one base away. The rearrangement links TRBV7-3 to TRBJ2-3, with 8 bases lining up with TRBD2. The V gene's germline CDR1 is SGHTA and CDR2 FQGTGA. This CDR3 has 15 residues. The CDR3 DNA follows: TGTGCCAGCAGTTTAATAACGGGAGGGCGAGATACGCAGTATTTT. This codes for CASSLITGGRDTQYF. Full variable domain (outside the CDR3, taken from reference TRBV7-3 and TRBJ2-3): GAGVSQTPSNKVTEKGKYVELRCDPISGHTALYWYRQSLGQGPEFLIYFQGTGAADDSGLPNDRFFAVRPEGSVSTLKIQRTERGDSAVYLCASSLITGGRDTQYFGPGTRLTVL.

This clonotype has a count of ten or more. The rearrangement uses TRBV7-9 and TRBJ1-3; 7 nucleotides line up with TRBD1. This CDR3 has 16 amino acids. V lost 5 bases, J lost 7 bases, and 14 bases stayed unmatched. Germline CDR1 and CDR2: SEHNR and FQNEAQ (reference sequence). The CDR3 is CASSPRLGSGGNTIYF. In nucleotides, the CDR3 is TGTGCCAGCAGCCCCCGACTGGGGTCAGGGGGGAACACCATATATTTT.

This clonotype was picked up many times. The rearrangement links TRBV4-1 to TRBJ2-5; D remains ambiguous. The CDR3 consists of 15 residues. V lost 1 base to trimming and J lost 8 bases, with 17 bases between them. CDR1 and CDR2 from the germline V gene are MGHRA and YSYEKL. CDR3 coding DNA: TGCGCCAGCAGCCAAGGGGCCATTGGCGCAGCAACCCAGTACTTC. This gives the protein CASSQGAIGAATQYF.

V usage is TRBV28 and J usage is TRBJ1-3; D call uncertain. V was cut by 5 bases and J by 6 bases, with 8 bases left in between. CDR3 size: 12 residues. Germline lookup yields CDR1 MDHEN and CDR2 SYDVKM. DNA of the CDR3: TGTGCCAGCAGTGCCCGGACAAACACCATATATTTT. Translating gives CASSARTNTIYF.

This clonotype was detected ten times or more. CDR3 residues: CASSPSGGGVYEQYF. CDR3 DNA sequence: TGTGCCAGCAGCCCCAGTGGTGGGGGCGTTTACGAGCAGTACTTC. The J gene is TRBJ2-7, the V gene TRBV7-9, with TRBD1 as a possible D gene (6 bases). Trimming shortened V by 5 bases and J by 4 bases, and 18 bases separated the two germline ends. CDR3 size: 15 residues. Germline CDR1 reads SEHNR; CDR2 reads FQNEAQ (reference sequence).

The chain has TRBV7-2 and TRBJ2-7; no firm D call. This CDR3 spans 12 amino acids. Trimming stripped 5 bases from V and 6 bases from J, with 11 bases between. Germline CDR1 and CDR2: SGHTA and FQGNSA. This CDR3 is CASSPTFSEQYF. The DNA for the CDR3 is TGTGCCAGCAGCCCAACGTTTAGCGAGCAGTACTTC.

This clonotype has more than one count but fewer than ten. The V call is TRBV7-2, the J call TRBJ1-2, with TRBD1 matching over 9 bases. Germline CDR1 SGHTA, CDR2 FQGNSA. The CDR3 consists of 15 residues. Trimming cost V 5 bases and J 4 bases; bases outside gene matches: 8. CDR3 coding DNA: TGTGCCAGCAGCGGGGACAGGGCGCAGACCTATGGCTACACCTTC. It specifies CASSGDRAQTYGYTF.

V and J are TRBV7-8 and TRBJ1-1; 8 positions match TRBD1. The length of the CDR3 is 16 residues. The germline CDR1 and CDR2 sequences are SGHVS and FQNEAQ. Losses at the gene ends were 5 bases for V and 1 base for J; bases not matched to a gene: 9. The CDR3 reads CASSPQGRGRNTEAFF. The CDR3 bases are TGTGCCAGCAGCCCCCAAGGCAGGGGGCGGAACACTGAAGCTTTCTTT.

The sample holds a few counts of this clonotype. The rearrangement uses TRBV5-1 and TRBJ2-3, with TRBD2 matching over 7 bases. Germline CDR1 and CDR2: SGHRS and YFSETQ. This CDR3 spans 15 amino acids. With 6 bases clipped from V and 0 bases from J, the junction kept 7 bases outside the gene matches. The CDR3 here is CASKFASGSTDTQYF. CDR3 in DNA: TGCGCCAGCAAGTTTGCTAGCGGTAGCACAGATACGCAGTATTTT.

V is TRBV5-1 and J is TRBJ1-2; no clear D gene. This CDR3 is built from 13 residues. The V end lost 10 bases, the J end lost 3 bases, and 16 bases lay between the germline ends. The germline V gene has CDR1 SGHRS and CDR2 YFSETQ. CDR3 bases: TGCGCCTCCGGGGAGGGAGGTGACTATGGCTACACCTTC. This encodes CASGEGGDYGYTF.

This clonotype was recorded at least ten times. The chain combines TRBV10-3 with TRBJ2-3; tentative D call: TRBD2 (5 bases). The CDR3 loop spans 13 amino acids. V was pared by 10 bases and J by 2 bases, with 13 bases between. CDR1 is ENHRY and CDR2 is SYGVKD in the germline V gene. The CDR3 here is CATTAENTDTQYF. As DNA, the CDR3 is TGTGCCACTACAGCGGAAAACACAGATACGCAGTATTTT.

This clonotype turned up a few times. The chain's CDR3 is CSVAREANEQYF. In nucleotides, the CDR3 is TGCAGCGTTGCTCGGGAAGCCAACGAGCAGTACTTC. The chain uses TRBV29-1 and TRBJ2-7, with D perhaps TRBD2 (5 bases). Germline V gene lookup returns CDR1 SQVTM and CDR2 ANQGSEA. CDR3 size: 12 residues. V was cut by 4 bases and J by 5 bases, with 12 bases left in between.

The table lists this clonotype with many counts. V gene TRBV7-9 combines with J gene TRBJ2-1; 8 bases are a match to TRBD2. This CDR3 region has 14 residues. The V segment lost 8 bases and the J segment 9 bases; nucleotides outside the gene matches: 12. Germline V gene sequence: CDR1 SEHNR, CDR2 FQNEAQ (reference sequence). CDR3 bases: TGTGCCAGCCTAGCGGGCGCCCTGTCCGGTGAGCAGTTCTTC. Translating it yields CASLAGALSGEQFF.

This clonotype was picked up a small number of times. The V gene is TRBV20-1, the J gene TRBJ2-1; 14 positions match TRBD2. Looked up from germline, CDR1 is DFQATT and CDR2 is SNEGSKA (reference sequence). With V trimmed by 7 bases and J by 6 bases, 5 bases remained unmatched. The CDR3 has 14 residues. The CDR3 here is CSVDGTSGGNEQFF. CDR3 coding DNA: TGCAGTGTCGATGGGACTAGCGGGGGCAATGAGCAGTTCTTC.

This clonotype was recorded a few times. V usage is TRBV7-2 and J usage is TRBJ2-3; weak D call: TRBD2 (5 bases). Germline CDR1 SGHTA, CDR2 FQGNSA. Trimming pared 0 bases from V and 1 base from J, leaving 8 bases between. The CDR3 covers 15 residues. CDR3 protein: CASSLAPRGTDTQYF. The CDR3 DNA is TGTGCCAGCAGCTTAGCCCCGAGGGGCACAGATACGCAGTATTTT. The variable domain in full, completed from reference TRBV7-2 and TRBJ2-3, reads GAGVSQSPSNKVTEKGKDVELRCDPISGHTALYWYRQSLGQGLEFLIYFQGNSAPDKSGLPSDRFSAERTGGSVSTLTIQRTQQEDSAVYLCASSLAPRGTDTQYFGPGTRLTVL.

This clonotype occurred a few times. The V gene is TRBV6-5, the J gene TRBJ2-1; no firm D call. The germline gives CDR1 MNHEY, CDR2 SVGAGI. The CDR3 length is 12 residues. Trimming took 4 bases from V and 7 from J, leaving 8 bases between them. CDR3 nucleotide sequence: TGTGCCAGCAGTTCCAGCCGAAATGAGCAGTTCTTC. Translating gives CASSSSRNEQFF.

The rearrangement joins TRBV21-1 to TRBJ2-7; the D call of TRBD1 is as the table states it, not checked on the DNA. TRBV21-1 is a pseudogene. This CDR3 is 19 amino acids long. CDR3 loop: CASSKWRTGGPVRKYEQYF. Written as DNA, the CDR3 is TGTGCCAGCAGCAAATGGAGAACAGGGGGCCCTGTTCGCAAATACGAGCAGTACTTC.

At least ten counts were recorded for this clonotype. In nucleotides, the CDR3 is TGTGCCAGTAGTGTCAGGACAGGGCGGGATCAGCCCCAGCATTTT. Its translation is CASSVRTGRDQPQHF. The rearrangement uses TRBV19 and TRBJ1-5; 8 bases match TRBD1. Germline CDR1 is LNHDA and CDR2 is SQIVND (reference sequence). This CDR3 contains 15 residues. V was pared by 5 bases and J by 5 bases, with 8 bases of the junction left unmatched.

In its sample, this clonotype was seen many times. The rearrangement joins TRBV3-1 to TRBJ2-1; D gene unclear. Germline CDR1 reads LGHDT; CDR2 reads YNNKEL (reference sequence). This CDR3 spans 16 amino acids. The ends were cut back, 5 bases at V and 2 bases at J, with 16 bases in the middle. CDR3 bases: TGTGCCAGCAGCTTAGTTCCGGACCCTGCCTACAATGAGCAGTTCTTC. Encoded protein: CASSLVPDPAYNEQFF.